These 32 T cell receptor beta chains originate from one sample sequenced in a study of CD8 T cells in Susac syndrome. cDNA came from about 0.5 to 1 ug RNA primed by random hexamers. One entry per CDR3 protein results from TCRdb running MiXCR on the immunoSEQ multiplex PCR reads. There are some 110,000 distinct CDR3 sequences in the sample; 85% to 95% occur only once, and 0.093% lies in the top ten. Sequenced sample: CD4+ T cells from PBMCs. These receptors all come from a human donor with multiple sclerosis.

This rearrangement joins TRBV4-1 to TRBJ2-4; TRBD1 might be the D (5 bases). With 5 bases removed from V and 8 bases from J, the gap between germline ends came to 13 bases. The length of the CDR3 is 13 residues. Germline assignment: CDR1 MGHRA and CDR2 YSYEKL. The CDR3 region has the DNA TGCGCCAGCAGCGTCGTAGGGGCTCACATTCAGTACTTC. Amino acids: CASSVVGAHIQYF.

The V gene is TRBV30, the J gene TRBJ2-7, with 7 nucleotides matching TRBD1. The CDR3 has 13 residues. Germline CDR1 reads GTSNPN; CDR2 reads SVGIG (reference sequence). J lost 7 bases, V lost 1 base, and 7 bases had no gene match. CDR3 residues: CAWSDTGVGEQYF. The CDR3 DNA sequence: TGTGCCTGGAGTGATACAGGGGTGGGGGAGCAGTACTTC.

The genes are TRBV10-2 and TRBJ1-1; 7 positions agree with TRBD1. The V and J ends lost 3 bases and 4 bases, in that order; junction bases with no gene match: 5. The CDR3 spans 14 residues. Germline assignment: CDR1 WSHSY and CDR2 SAAADI. The CDR3 loop reads CASSDEGAGTEAFF. In DNA form, the CDR3 reads TGCGCCAGCAGTGATGAGGGGGCCGGCACTGAAGCTTTCTTT.

This clonotype was seen only once. V gene TRBV5-1 combines with J gene TRBJ1-5, with TRBD1 matching 9 bases. V was clipped by 2 bases and J by 4 bases; unmatched bases: 4. Germline CDR1 reads SGHRS; CDR2 reads YFSETQ. The CDR3 contains 15 residues. The CDR3 spells CASSFRTGENQPQHF. The DNA for the CDR3 is TGCGCCAGCAGCTTCCGGACAGGGGAGAATCAGCCCCAGCATTTT.

The chain is built from TRBV6-5 and TRBJ2-1; D assignment may be TRBD1 or TRBD2 (7 bases each). The germline V and J ends were trimmed by 6 bases and 4 bases, with 13 bases remaining between them. The CDR3 loop spans 14 amino acids. Germline V gene lookup returns CDR1 MNHEY and CDR2 SVGAGI. CDR3 loop: CASSRQGGYNEQFF. The CDR3 nucleotides read TGTGCCAGCAGCCGACAGGGAGGGTACAATGAGCAGTTCTTC.

The chain links TRBV23-1 to TRBJ2-2; D is perhaps TRBD2 (5 bases). TRBV23-1 is given ORF status, its function remaining uncertain. This CDR3 is built from 18 residues. V was trimmed by 3 bases and J by 2 bases, leaving 19 bases between them. The DNA of the CDR3 is TGCGCCAGCAGTCACCGGGGTCAACAGCGCCGTAACACCGGGGAGCTGTTTTTT. Translating gives CASSHRGQQRRNTGELFF.

The V call is TRBV19, the J call TRBJ1-5; 12 bases are a match to TRBD1. V was pared by 6 bases and J by 5 bases, with 2 bases of the junction left unmatched. Germline CDR1 and CDR2: LNHDA and SQIVND (reference sequence). There are 14 residues in the CDR3. DNA for the CDR3: TGTGCCAGTAGGGGGACAGGGGGCTATCAGCCCCAGCATTTT. Its protein is CASRGTGGYQPQHF.

V gene TRBV28 combines with J gene TRBJ1-2; no clear D gene. This CDR3 is 15 amino acids long. Between the trimmed V and J ends, which lost 5 bases and 8 bases, there was a span of 21 bases. Looked up from germline, CDR1 is MDHEN and CDR2 is SYDVKM. The CDR3 bases are TGTGCCAGCAGTCCGGCGATAAACACCCGAAGGGGCTACACCTTC. Translated, it gives CASSPAINTRRGYTF.

The chain couples TRBV20-1 to TRBJ1-5; D not certain. V was shortened by 4 bases and J by 4 bases, with 8 bases between the two germline ends. Germline CDR1 DFQATT, CDR2 SNEGSKA (reference sequence). The CDR3 is 12 residues long. CDR3 nucleotide sequence: TGCAGTGCTATCAAGAGAAATCAGCCCCAGCATTTT. It encodes CSAIKRNQPQHF.

As for this clonotype: At one end, the junction sequence differs from germline, possibly due to a read error. The chain couples TRBV5-1 to TRBJ2-7; a weak D match, TRBD2 (5 bases). Per germline, CDR1 SGHRS and CDR2 YFSETQ. The CDR3 sequence is 14 residues long. As DNA, the CDR3 is TGCGCCACCTCACGGCGGACTCCTTCCTCCGAGCAGTACTTC. Translating gives CATSRRTPSSEQYF.

The CDR3 loop is CASSLSGGRNEKLFF. The DNA of the CDR3 is TGTGCCAGCAGCTTAAGTGGAGGACGTAATGAAAAACTGTTTTTT. The V and J genes are TRBV7-8 and TRBJ1-4; D remains unclear. The CDR3 contains 15 residues. Trimming pared 2 bases from V and 4 bases from J, leaving 11 bases between. Germline assignment: CDR1 SGHVS and CDR2 FQNEAQ.

The chain links TRBV21-1 to TRBJ1-2. TRBV21-1 corresponds to a pseudogene. The CDR3 loop spans 14 amino acids. CDR3 DNA: TGTGCCAGCAGCAAGTCAGAATGGAGCTATGGCTACACCTTC. It yields the protein CASSKSEWSYGYTF.

With respect to this clonotype: A junction boundary mismatches the germline segment, possibly from a read error. The chain couples TRBV6-5 to TRBJ1-2, with 7 bases fitting TRBD1. This CDR3 has 13 residues. CDR1 and CDR2 (germline): MNHEY, SVGAGI. The CDR3: CASSYYRGYGYTF. CDR3 sequence (DNA): TGTGCCAGCAGCTACTACAGGGGATATGGCTACACCTTC.

This rearrangement joins TRBV6-5 to TRBJ1-5; a possible D gene is TRBD1 (5 bases). From germline, CDR1 is MNHEY and CDR2 SVGAGI. The CDR3 spans 12 residues. Between the trimmed V and J ends, which lost 6 bases and 12 bases, there was a span of 15 bases. CDR3 region: CASRGELGDQHF. The CDR3 DNA is TGTGCCAGCAGGGGGGAGTTGGGGGACCAGCATTTT.

The table lists this clonotype with a count of one. The chain employs TRBV20-1 and TRBJ2-5, with D tentatively TRBD1 (6 bases). V gave up 3 bases and J gave up 2 bases, with 10 bases separating them. CDR1 DFQATT and CDR2 SNEGSKA come from the germline V gene (reference sequence). The CDR3 contains 13 residues. The CDR3 region is CSARWTAQETQYF. Written as DNA, the CDR3 is TGCAGTGCTAGGTGGACAGCTCAAGAGACCCAGTACTTC.

In DNA, the CDR3 is TGTGCCAGCTCACCCGGGACACTTCAGGCCGGGGCCAACGTCCTGACTTTC. It yields the protein CASSPGTLQAGANVLTF. The V and J genes are TRBV18 and TRBJ2-6; weak D call: TRBD1 (6 bases). Deletions cut 3 bases from V and 4 bases from J, with 16 bases between. Germline V CDR1 and CDR2: KGHSH, LQKENI. CDR3 length equals 17 residues.

As concerns this clonotype: The junction and the germline gene differ at one end; a read error may be behind it. J is TRBJ2-7 and V is TRBV25-1; D unresolved. Germline CDR1 and CDR2: MGHDK and SYGVNS. The CDR3 length is 11 residues. CDR3 bases: TGTGCCAGCAGTGAGGACGTTATCTTCACCTTC. Its protein is CASSEDVIFTF.

The chain links TRBV7-2 to TRBJ2-3; D remains unclear. The CDR3 has 13 amino acids. Germline assignment: CDR1 SGHTA and CDR2 FQGNSA. Between the trimmed V and J ends, which lost 2 bases and 6 bases, there was a span of 9 bases. The CDR3 region has the DNA TGTGCCAGCAGCTTAAGGCTCGGGGATACGCAGTATTTT. Amino acids: CASSLRLGDTQYF.

V and J are TRBV18 and TRBJ1-5; D is unresolved. From germline, CDR1 is KGHSH and CDR2 LQKENI. The CDR3 covers 13 residues. Trimming took 6 bases from V and 1 from J, leaving 7 bases between them. CDR3: CASSPGSNQPQHF. Here the CDR3 DNA reads TGTGCCAGCTCCCCGGGCAGCAATCAGCCCCAGCATTTT.

The V and J genes are TRBV30 and TRBJ2-7; the match to TRBD2 covers 8 bases. The V segment lost 0 bases and the J segment 1 base; nucleotides outside the gene matches: 5. Germline V gene sequence: CDR1 GTSNPN, CDR2 SVGIG (reference sequence). The CDR3 consists of 15 residues. In DNA form, the CDR3 reads TGTGCCTGGAGTGTCGGGGGGGACGGATCCTACGAGCAGTACTTC. Translation gives CAWSVGGDGSYEQYF.

This chain uses TRBV5-5 with TRBJ1-2; D not resolved. The germline V gene has CDR1 SGHKS and CDR2 YYEKEE (reference sequence). There are 14 residues in the CDR3. Trimming removed 6 bases from V and 0 bases from J, with 12 bases in between. The CDR3 loop is CASIEVLANYGYTF. In DNA form, the CDR3 reads TGTGCCAGCATCGAAGTACTAGCTAACTATGGCTACACCTTC.

The V gene is TRBV15, the J gene TRBJ2-1; possibly TRBD2 for D (5 bases). V was clipped by 0 bases and J by 9 bases, with 9 bases between them. The germline gives CDR1 LNHNV, CDR2 YYDKDF (reference sequence). The CDR3 contains 13 residues. The CDR3 region is CATSRDPGTEQFF. CDR3 in DNA: TGTGCCACCAGCAGAGATCCGGGAACTGAGCAGTTCTTC.

V and J are TRBV4-1 and TRBJ1-4, with D perhaps TRBD1 (6 bases). Trimming cost V 0 bases and J 7 bases, with 12 bases left between them. CDR1 is MGHRA and CDR2 is YSYEKL in the germline V gene. CDR3 size: 15 residues. CDR3 protein: CASSQDPARGEKLFF. The CDR3 bases are TGCGCCAGCAGCCAAGATCCGGCCAGGGGTGAAAAACTGTTTTTT.

The chain uses TRBV19 and TRBJ2-1, with a tentative D call TRBD2 (6 bases). Germline V CDR1 and CDR2: LNHDA, SQIVND (reference sequence). This CDR3 has 15 amino acids. Trimming took off 6 bases at V and 2 bases at J, with 14 bases between the two ends. Here the CDR3 reads CASRLADQPYNEQFF. CDR3 nucleotides: TGTGCCAGTAGGTTAGCGGATCAACCCTACAATGAGCAGTTCTTC.

The V call is TRBV15, the J call TRBJ2-7; no clear D gene. The V end lost 5 bases, the J end lost 5 bases, and 16 bases lay between the germline ends. CDR3 size: 14 residues. Germline CDR1 is LNHNV and CDR2 is YYDKDF (reference sequence). CDR3 region: CATSDPKEGNEQYF. The CDR3 coding sequence is TGTGCCACCAGCGACCCCAAAGAAGGGAACGAGCAGTACTTC.

The rearrangement uses TRBV12-5 and TRBJ1-1; 7 bases fit TRBD1. Germline values: CDR1 LGHNT, CDR2 FRNRAP. The junction had 5 bases not matched to a gene; V was cut back by 3 bases and J by 1 base. The CDR3 sequence is 15 residues long. CDR3 sequence (DNA): TGTGCTAGTGGTTTATGGACAGGATGGAACACTGAAGCTTTCTTT. This translates into CASGLWTGWNTEAFF.

The chain uses TRBV30 and TRBJ1-1, with 12 bases aligning to TRBD1. Germline CDR1 is GTSNPN and CDR2 is SVGIG (reference sequence). This CDR3 is built from 18 residues. After removal of 1 base from V and 5 bases from J, the junction contained 14 bases not matched to a gene. CDR3 in DNA: TGTGCCTGGAGTGGGTATAATTGGGACAGGGGGCGTCGGACTGAAGCTTTCTTT. Amino acids: CAWSGYNWDRGRRTEAFF.

The chain employs TRBV7-9 and TRBJ2-4; 9 bases fit TRBD1. J was trimmed by 0 bases and V by 5 bases; bases with no gene match: 5. Germline CDR1 and CDR2: SEHNR and FQNEAQ (reference sequence). The CDR3 covers 16 residues. The CDR3 sequence is CASSLGQGLAKNIQYF. The DNA of the CDR3 is TGTGCCAGCAGCCTCGGACAGGGGCTAGCCAAAAACATTCAGTACTTC.

This chain connects TRBV4-1 to TRBJ2-5, with 10 nucleotides matching TRBD2. This CDR3 comprises 18 residues. The germline V gene encodes CDR1 MGHRA and CDR2 YSYEKL. V lost 4 bases to trimming and J lost 2 bases; unmatched junction nucleotides: 13. As DNA, the CDR3 is TGCGCCAGCAGCCGGGAGGGAGGTAGCGGGGGGAGGCAAGAGACCCAGTACTTC. Its protein is CASSREGGSGGRQETQYF.

The rearrangement links TRBV30 to TRBJ1-4; D is unresolved. Germline V CDR1 and CDR2: GTSNPN, SVGIG (reference sequence). Trimming stripped 7 bases from V and 8 bases from J, with 11 bases between. The CDR3 is 11 amino acids. CDR3 nucleotide sequence: TGTGCCTTTTTGCCCGGCGAAAAACTGTTTTTT. This encodes CAFLPGEKLFF.

This CDR3 is CSAYAGTANNYGYTF. The CDR3 nucleotides are TGCAGTGCGTACGCCGGGACAGCGAATAACTATGGCTACACCTTC. The gene calls are TRBV20-1 and TRBJ1-2; 7 bases match TRBD1. The V gene's germline CDR1 is DFQATT and CDR2 SNEGSKA (reference sequence). There are 15 residues in the CDR3. Losses at the gene ends were 6 bases for V and 1 base for J; bases not matched to a gene: 11.

J is TRBJ2-2 and V is TRBV2; 9 bases are shared with TRBD1. V lost 5 bases and J lost 2; bases outside the gene matches: 9. Germline-derived CDR1 and CDR2 are SNHLY and FYNNEI. CDR3 length: 17 amino acids. CDR3 amino acids: CASSIKGQGTNTGELFF. The DNA for the CDR3 is TGTGCCAGCAGTATTAAAGGACAGGGGACTAACACCGGGGAGCTGTTTTTT.